The source of this T cell receptor beta chain is a study of cytomegalovirus exposure and HLA in healthy donors. The PCR made use of 60 Vbeta and 13 Jbeta primers. Here immunoSEQ multiplex PCR was the method, and the copy in TCRdb shows in-frame clones only, minus some. Of about 160,000 clones in the sample, about 81% are singletons; the top ten hold 1.5% to 2%. Regarding donors, all were healthy bone marrow donors. Germline CDR1 and CDR2: MNHEY and SMNVEV (reference sequence). CDR3 size: 15 residues. With V trimmed by 5 bases and J by 8 bases, 9 bases remained unmatched. The chain employs TRBV27 and TRBJ1-1, with 12 bases matching TRBD1. The sequencing sample was made of PBMCs. This TCR was sampled from a young woman in good health and CMV-seronegative. CDR3 bases: TGTGCCAGCAGTCGCGCCGGGACAGGGGGCAACGAAGCTTTCTTT. As protein: CASSRAGTGGNEAFF.